This TCR beta chain was retrieved from a study of T cells in Graves' hyperthyroidism and ophthalmopathy. The wider study: At the time of initial diagnosis and before any treatment, peripheral blood was collected. Study observations and caveats: Most expanded thyroid clonotypes above 0.001 also appeared in blood.

Every diagnosis used clinical symptoms, serum thyroxine and TRAb, thyroid ultrasound and orbital computed tomography. From roughly 10 ml of fresh peripheral blood, PBMCs were isolated. The V and J ends lost 0 bases and 6 bases respectively, with 14 bases between them. The CDR3 is 14 amino acids. Germline CDR1 and CDR2: DFQATT and SNEGSKA (reference sequence). Worth noting for this clonotype: Its matching antigen is unknown.

It was RNA transcripts that yielded the amplified TCR beta CDR3 regions. Carried out on the TCR CDR3, a first-round RT-PCR used the HTBI primer set. From the multiplex PCR reads, TCRdb called clonotypes with MiXCR, one entry per CDR3 protein. The sample gives 640,000 or so distinct CDR3 sequences, approximately 14% of which show up once; roughly 7% is in the top ten. The chain employs TRBV20-1 and TRBJ1-2; perhaps TRBD1 as D (5 bases). This clonotype was obtained from a woman aged 18-30 years with Graves' ophthalmopathy. The specimen was blood. In nucleotides, the CDR3 is TGCAGTGCTAGAGAGCAGGGCCCTATGGATGGCTACACCTTC. Translation: CSAREQGPMDGYTF.